These 20 T cell receptor beta chains came from one sample sequenced in a study of shared clonotypes between healthy human individuals. Clones were read by immunoSEQ multiplex PCR, and TCRdb kept only the in-frame ones, dropping some. Among roughly 2,300,000 clones listed, about 90% were seen once. The sequenced sample was naive CD4+ T cells from PBMCs. The subset denotes: CD45RA+ positively selected. These receptors were obtained from a man aged 18 to 30 in good health. Some clones in this sample may be carry-over from other donors' samples.

The V gene is TRBV5-1, the J gene TRBJ2-3; 8 nucleotides agree with TRBD2. Losses at the gene ends were 0 bases for V and 6 bases for J; bases not matched to a gene: 6. The CDR3 totals 15 residues. Germline V lookup: CDR1 SGHRS, CDR2 YFSETQ. CDR3 DNA: TGCGCCAGCAGCTTGGTGGTAGCGGGACTCGATACGCAGTATTTT. This encodes CASSLVVAGLDTQYF.

This clone was found a few times. This chain connects TRBV23-1 to TRBJ2-1, with 15 bases aligning to TRBD2. TRBV23-1 is noted as an ORF with a role that remains uncertain. Trimming cost V 3 bases and J 9 bases; bases outside gene matches: 9. This CDR3 has 17 amino acids. The CDR3 DNA reads TGCGCCAGCAGTCACCCCGAGGGGACTAGCGGGAGGACTGAGCAGTTCTTC. It encodes CASSHPEGTSGRTEQFF.

V usage is TRBV11-3 and J usage is TRBJ2-1; 7 bases are shared with TRBD2. The CDR3 spans 16 residues. The germline V gene has CDR1 SGHNT and CDR2 YENEEA. Trimming removed 0 bases from V and 6 bases from J; junction bases left unmatched: 8. The CDR3 reads CASSLEGTSALNEQFF. The CDR3, as DNA: TGTGCCAGCAGCTTAGAGGGAACTAGCGCGCTCAATGAGCAGTTCTTC.

This clone was seen just once. This CDR3 reads CASSLFFEETQYF. Here the CDR3 DNA reads TGTGCCAGCAGTTTATTTTTTGAAGAGACCCAGTACTTC. V and J are TRBV28 and TRBJ2-5, with no clear D. CDR3 length: 13 residues. CDR1 is MDHEN, CDR2 SYDVKM, per germline. V lost 1 base and J lost 3, with 6 bases in between. The full variable domain, its missing parts supplied by reference TRBV28 and TRBJ2-5, is DVKVTQSSRYLVKRTGEKVFLECVQDMDHENMFWYRQDPGLGLRLIYFSYDVKMKEKGDIPEGYSVSREKKERFSLILESASTNQTSMYLCASSLFFEETQYFGPGTRLLVL.

The rearrangement uses TRBV10-2 and TRBJ2-5, with 7 positions matching TRBD2. Trimming removed 4 bases from V and 5 bases from J; junction bases left unmatched: 4. The germline CDR1 and CDR2 sequences are WSHSY and SAAADI. The CDR3 contains 13 residues. The CDR3 reads CASSGGGDETQYF. Here the CDR3 DNA reads TGCGCCAGCAGTGGGGGGGGTGATGAGACCCAGTACTTC.

V usage is TRBV7-7 and J usage is TRBJ2-5; 7 positions agree with TRBD1. This CDR3 is 15 amino acids long. V was pared by 1 base and J by 5 bases, with 7 bases of the junction left unmatched. Germline V gene lookup returns CDR1 SSHAT and CDR2 FNYEAQ (reference sequence). DNA of the CDR3: TGTGCCAGCAGCTTAGTAGGGGGCGCATCGGAGACCCAGTACTTC. Protein: CASSLVGGASETQYF.

The chain joins TRBV5-4 to TRBJ2-3; 8 nucleotides match TRBD1. The J segment lost 2 bases and the V segment lost 0 bases, leaving 11 bases of the junction unmatched. The CDR3 extends over 18 amino acids. Germline V lookup: CDR1 SGHNT, CDR2 YYREEE (reference sequence). CDR3 coding DNA: TGTGCCAGCAGCTTGGGGGGTGGGACAGGAGAAATCACAGATACGCAGTATTTT. Translation: CASSLGGGTGEITDTQYF.

The genes are TRBV5-1 and TRBJ2-2, with D hard to call. CDR1 SGHRS and CDR2 YFSETQ come from the germline V gene. The CDR3 runs 14 residues. Trimming pared 1 base from V and 0 bases from J, leaving 4 bases between. Written as DNA, the CDR3 is TGCGCCAGCAGCTTGACCTCGAACACCGGGGAGCTGTTTTTT. Translating gives CASSLTSNTGELFF.

The chain couples TRBV7-8 to TRBJ2-7, with D unresolved. Per germline, CDR1 SGHVS and CDR2 FQNEAQ. There are 15 residues in the CDR3. Deletions cut 5 bases from V and 2 bases from J, with 16 bases between. The CDR3 here is CASSPGRVNAYEQYF. The CDR3 coding sequence is TGTGCCAGCAGCCCAGGTCGGGTTAACGCCTACGAGCAGTACTTC.

The V and J genes are TRBV7-3 and TRBJ2-3; 8 bases align to TRBD1. V lost 5 bases to trimming and J lost 0 bases; unmatched junction nucleotides: 7. CDR3 length: 16 residues. Germline loops: CDR1 SGHTA, CDR2 FQGTGA. CDR3 sequence: CASSPRAGGSTDTQYF. The CDR3, as DNA: TGTGCCAGCAGCCCAAGAGCAGGGGGCAGCACAGATACGCAGTATTTT.

The CDR3 nucleotides are TGTGCCAGCAGGACCCCAGGGAACTACTATGGCTACACCTTC. Its translation: CASRTPGNYYGYTF. The V gene is TRBV6-5, the J gene TRBJ1-2; D is possibly TRBD1 (5 bases). The CDR3 has 14 residues. The germline CDR1 and CDR2 sequences are MNHEY and SVGAGI. Trimming removed 6 bases from V and 3 bases from J, with 14 bases in between.

CDR3 sequence: CASRNGIDDYYEQYF. The CDR3 nucleotides read TGTGCCAGCAGGAACGGGATTGATGACTACTACGAGCAGTACTTC. V usage is TRBV6-5 and J usage is TRBJ2-7, with D possibly being TRBD2 (5 bases). CDR3 size: 15 residues. Germline CDR1 MNHEY, CDR2 SVGAGI. The germline V and J ends were trimmed by 6 bases and 3 bases, with 18 bases remaining between them.

The chain combines TRBV7-8 with TRBJ1-5; D is possibly TRBD1 (6 bases). The germline V gene has CDR1 SGHVS and CDR2 FQNEAQ. This CDR3 has 15 amino acids. Trimming shortened V by 5 bases and J by 7 bases, and 18 bases separated the two germline ends. Here the CDR3 DNA reads TGTGCCAGCAGCGTTAACACAGGGAATCACCAGCCCCAGCATTTT. It codes for CASSVNTGNHQPQHF.

On this clone: Other DNA sequences from this sample encode an identical CDR3 as well. CDR3 nucleotides: TGTGCCTGGGACAGGGGCGACACTGAAGCTTTCTTT. Translated, it gives CAWDRGDTEAFF. The chain employs TRBV30 and TRBJ1-1; TRBD1 agrees at 8 bases. This CDR3 spans 12 amino acids. CDR1 and CDR2 from the germline V gene are GTSNPN and SVGIG (reference sequence). J lost 3 bases, V lost 5 bases, and 2 bases had no gene match.

The genes are TRBV4-2 and TRBJ1-2, with TRBD1 as a possible D gene (5 bases). The V and J ends lost 8 bases and 4 bases respectively, with 20 bases between them. The CDR3 is made up of 15 amino acids. Germline V gene data show CDR1 as LGHNA and CDR2 as YNFKEQ. The CDR3 loop is CASPGDVAPSYGYTF. CDR3 in DNA: TGTGCCAGCCCCGGGGACGTGGCGCCGAGCTATGGCTACACCTTC.

The chain has TRBV30 and TRBJ2-7; 8 bases line up with TRBD1. V lost 5 bases to trimming and J lost 1 base; unmatched junction nucleotides: 13. This CDR3 spans 16 amino acids. Germline V gives CDR1 GTSNPN, CDR2 SVGIG (reference sequence). The CDR3 nucleotides read TGTGCCTGGCGCCCCCGCCCGGGACAGGTATCCTACGAGCAGTACTTC. Translation gives CAWRPRPGQVSYEQYF.

The genes are TRBV6-1 and TRBJ2-1; 8 positions match TRBD1. Germline lookup yields CDR1 MNHNS and CDR2 SASEGT. J was trimmed by 5 bases and V by 8 bases; bases with no gene match: 8. The CDR3 consists of 14 residues. This chain's CDR3 is CASGRTGSNNEQFF. Here the CDR3 DNA reads TGTGCCAGCGGGCGGACAGGGTCGAACAATGAGCAGTTCTTC.

The gene calls are TRBV10-2 and TRBJ2-1; no firm D call. Trimming shortened V by 5 bases and J by 2 bases, and 10 bases separated the two germline ends. The germline V gene encodes CDR1 WSHSY and CDR2 SAAADI. This CDR3 spans 14 amino acids. CDR3 in DNA: TGCGCCAGCAGTTTGAGTTTTCCCTACAATGAGCAGTTCTTC. Protein sequence: CASSLSFPYNEQFF.

The rearrangement uses TRBV6-5 and TRBJ2-7; maybe TRBD1 (5 bases). This CDR3 comprises 11 residues. Germline CDR1 and CDR2: MNHEY and SVGAGI. V was clipped by 7 bases and J by 12 bases, with 16 bases between them. The CDR3 sequence is CASTQQAIWYF. The CDR3 DNA reads as TGTGCCAGCACCCAACAGGCCATATGGTACTTC.

This chain uses TRBV28 with TRBJ2-4; TRBD1 matches 8 bases. The CDR3 extends over 19 amino acids. Trimming took 1 base from V and 4 from J; bases not matched to a gene: 15. Germline V gene lookup returns CDR1 MDHEN and CDR2 SYDVKM. CDR3: CASSLLSGGASSSKNIQYF. Written as DNA, the CDR3 is TGTGCCAGCAGTTTATTGTCAGGGGGCGCTTCGTCTTCTAAAAACATTCAGTACTTC.